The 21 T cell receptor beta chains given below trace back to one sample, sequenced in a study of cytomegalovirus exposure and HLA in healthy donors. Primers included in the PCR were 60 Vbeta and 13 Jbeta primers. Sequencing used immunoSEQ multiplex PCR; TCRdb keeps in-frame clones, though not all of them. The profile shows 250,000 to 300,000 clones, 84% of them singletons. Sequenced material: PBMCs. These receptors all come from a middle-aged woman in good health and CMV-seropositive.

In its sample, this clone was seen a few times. The CDR3 reads CASSQDEGGTSGTYTYNEQFF. As DNA, the CDR3 is TGTGCCAGCAGCCAAGATGAGGGCGGGACTAGCGGGACCTACACCTACAATGAGCAGTTCTTC. The chain employs TRBV4-2 and TRBJ2-1; 13 nucleotides match TRBD2. This CDR3 has 21 residues. The germline CDR1 and CDR2 sequences are LGHNA and YNFKEQ. J was trimmed by 2 bases and V by 0 bases; bases with no gene match: 13.

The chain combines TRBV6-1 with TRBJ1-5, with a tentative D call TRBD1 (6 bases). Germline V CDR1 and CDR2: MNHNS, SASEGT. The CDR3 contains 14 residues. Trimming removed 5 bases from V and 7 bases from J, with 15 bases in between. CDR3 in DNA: TGTGCCAGCAGTTCGAACAGGGATTTCCAGCCCCAGCATTTT. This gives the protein CASSSNRDFQPQHF.

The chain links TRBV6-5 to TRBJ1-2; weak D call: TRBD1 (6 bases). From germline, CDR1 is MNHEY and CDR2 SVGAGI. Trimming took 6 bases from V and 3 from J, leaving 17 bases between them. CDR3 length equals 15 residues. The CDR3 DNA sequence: TGTGCCAGCAGCCGCGCAGGGGTAGTAGACTATGGCTACACCTTC. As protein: CASSRAGVVDYGYTF.

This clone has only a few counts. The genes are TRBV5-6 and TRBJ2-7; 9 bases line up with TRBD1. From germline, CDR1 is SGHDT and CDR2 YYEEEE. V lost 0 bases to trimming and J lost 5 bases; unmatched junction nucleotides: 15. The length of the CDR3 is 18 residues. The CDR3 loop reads CASSLGAAAGTGRDEQYF. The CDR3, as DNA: TGTGCCAGCAGCTTGGGGGCCGCCGCCGGGACAGGGAGGGACGAGCAGTACTTC. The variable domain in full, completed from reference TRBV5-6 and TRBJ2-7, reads DAGVTQSPTHLIKTRGQQVTLRCSPKSGHDTVSWYQQALGQGPQFIFQYYEEEERQRGNFPDRFSGHQFPNYSSELNVNALLLGDSALYLCASSLGAAAGTGRDEQYFGPGTRLTVT.

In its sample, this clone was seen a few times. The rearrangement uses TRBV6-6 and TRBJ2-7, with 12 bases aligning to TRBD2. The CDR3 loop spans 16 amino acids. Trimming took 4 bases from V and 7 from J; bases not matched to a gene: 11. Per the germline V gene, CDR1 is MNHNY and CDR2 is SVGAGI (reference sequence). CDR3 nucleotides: TGTGCCAGCAGTTCCCCTAGCGGGAGGGTCGTGGGGGAGCAGTACTTC. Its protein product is CASSSPSGRVVGEQYF.

DNA for the CDR3: TGCGCCAGCAGCCTGGGACTAGCGGGAGGCTCCTGGACCGGGGAGCTGTTTTTT. It encodes CASSLGLAGGSWTGELFF. J is TRBJ2-2 and V is TRBV5-1; 15 bases line up with TRBD2. The germline V gene encodes CDR1 SGHRS and CDR2 YFSETQ. The CDR3 extends over 18 amino acids. Germline trimming cut 4 bases from V and 5 bases from J; bases unmatched to any gene: 9.

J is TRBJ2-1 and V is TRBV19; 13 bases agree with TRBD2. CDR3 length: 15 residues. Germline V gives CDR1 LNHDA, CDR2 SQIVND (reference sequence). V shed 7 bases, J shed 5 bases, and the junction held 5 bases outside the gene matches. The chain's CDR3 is CASTLLAGGDNEQFF. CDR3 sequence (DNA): TGTGCCAGTACTTTACTAGCGGGAGGGGACAATGAGCAGTTCTTC.

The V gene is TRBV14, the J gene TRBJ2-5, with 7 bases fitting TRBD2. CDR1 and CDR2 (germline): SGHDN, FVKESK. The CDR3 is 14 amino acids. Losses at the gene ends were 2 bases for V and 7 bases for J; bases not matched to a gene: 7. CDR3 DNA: TGTGCCAGCAGCCAACGGGGGGTCACAGGGACCCAGTACTTC. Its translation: CASSQRGVTGTQYF.

CDR3 amino acids: CASSQDTAPNYGYTF. In DNA, the CDR3 is TGCGCCAGCAGCCAGGACACCGCACCTAACTATGGCTACACCTTC. This chain links TRBV4-3 with TRBJ1-2, with a tentative D call TRBD1 (5 bases). The V gene's germline CDR1 is LGHNA and CDR2 YSLEER. CDR3 size: 15 residues. Deletions cut 3 bases from V and 0 bases from J, with 11 bases between.

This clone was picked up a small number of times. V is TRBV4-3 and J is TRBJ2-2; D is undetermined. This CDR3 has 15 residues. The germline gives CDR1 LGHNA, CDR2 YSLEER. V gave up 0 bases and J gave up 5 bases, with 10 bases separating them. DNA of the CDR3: TGCGCCAGCAGCCAAGACGATAGCCGAACCGGGGAGCTGTTTTTT. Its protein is CASSQDDSRTGELFF.

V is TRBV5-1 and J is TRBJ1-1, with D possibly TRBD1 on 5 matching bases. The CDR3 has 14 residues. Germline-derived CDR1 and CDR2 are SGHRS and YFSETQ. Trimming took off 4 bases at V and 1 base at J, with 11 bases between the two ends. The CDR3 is CASSPGLTNTEAFF. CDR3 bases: TGCGCCAGCAGCCCGGGACTGACGAACACTGAAGCTTTCTTT. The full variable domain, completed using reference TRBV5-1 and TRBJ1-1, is KAGVTQTPRYLIKTRGQQVTLSCSPISGHRSVSWYQQTPGQGLQFLFEYFSETQRNKGNFPGRFSGRQFSNSRSEMNVSTLELGDSALYLCASSPGLTNTEAFFGQGTRLTVV.

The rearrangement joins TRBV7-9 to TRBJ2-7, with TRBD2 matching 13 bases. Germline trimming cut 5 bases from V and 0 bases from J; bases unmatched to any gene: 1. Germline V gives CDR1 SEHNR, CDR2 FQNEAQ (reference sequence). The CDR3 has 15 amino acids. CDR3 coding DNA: TGTGCCAGCAGCAGGACTAGCGGGAGCTCCTACGAGCAGTACTTC. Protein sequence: CASSRTSGSSYEQYF.

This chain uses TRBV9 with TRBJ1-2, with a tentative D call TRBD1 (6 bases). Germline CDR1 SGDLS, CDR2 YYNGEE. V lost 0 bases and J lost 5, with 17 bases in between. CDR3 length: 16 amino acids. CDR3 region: CASSVDWGGTPYGYTF. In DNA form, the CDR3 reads TGTGCCAGCAGCGTAGATTGGGGGGGCACCCCTTATGGCTACACCTTC.

CDR3 sequence reads: CASSVRDRVTEAFF. DNA for the CDR3: TGTGCCAGCAGTGTTAGGGACAGGGTAACTGAAGCTTTCTTT. The chain employs TRBV25-1 and TRBJ1-1, with TRBD1 matching 9 bases. The CDR3 covers 14 residues. Per germline, CDR1 MGHDK and CDR2 SYGVNS. V lost 4 bases, J lost 5 bases, and 5 bases stayed unmatched.

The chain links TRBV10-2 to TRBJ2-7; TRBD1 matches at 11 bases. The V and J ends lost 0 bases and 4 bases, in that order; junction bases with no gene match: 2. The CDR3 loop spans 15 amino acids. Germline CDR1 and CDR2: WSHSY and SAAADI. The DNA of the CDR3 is TGCGCCAGCAGTGAGTCCGGGACAGGGGGTTACGAGCAGTACTTC. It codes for CASSESGTGGYEQYF.

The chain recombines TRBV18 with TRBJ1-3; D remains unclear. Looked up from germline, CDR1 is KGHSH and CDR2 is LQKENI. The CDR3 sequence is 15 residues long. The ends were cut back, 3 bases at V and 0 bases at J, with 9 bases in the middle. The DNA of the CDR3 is TGTGCCAGCTCACCTCGGGGAGACTCTGGAAACACCATATATTTT. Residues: CASSPRGDSGNTIYF.

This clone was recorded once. CDR3 sequence reads: CASSLALADQPQHF. CDR3 bases: TGTGCCAGCAGTTTGGCGCTAGCGGATCAGCCCCAGCATTTT. The rearrangement links TRBV28 to TRBJ1-5, with D unresolved. V lost 3 bases and J 5 bases, leaving 11 bases between the germline ends. Germline V lookup: CDR1 MDHEN, CDR2 SYDVKM. The CDR3 is 14 amino acids.

The CDR3: CASFAGTGGRTSTDTQYF. CDR3 nucleotide sequence: TGCGCCAGCTTCGCCGGGACAGGGGGCCGAACCAGCACAGATACGCAGTATTTT. The chain links TRBV5-1 to TRBJ2-3; TRBD1 matches at 12 bases. Germline assignment: CDR1 SGHRS and CDR2 YFSETQ. The CDR3 spans 18 residues. After removal of 7 bases from V and 0 bases from J, the junction contained 12 bases not matched to a gene.

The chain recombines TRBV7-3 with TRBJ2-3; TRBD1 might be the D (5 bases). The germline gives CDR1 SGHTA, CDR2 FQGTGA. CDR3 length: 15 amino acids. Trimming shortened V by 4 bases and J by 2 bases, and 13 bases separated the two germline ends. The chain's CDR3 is CASSSTGAVTDTQYF. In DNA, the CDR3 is TGTGCCAGCAGCTCCACTGGGGCAGTCACAGATACGCAGTATTTT.

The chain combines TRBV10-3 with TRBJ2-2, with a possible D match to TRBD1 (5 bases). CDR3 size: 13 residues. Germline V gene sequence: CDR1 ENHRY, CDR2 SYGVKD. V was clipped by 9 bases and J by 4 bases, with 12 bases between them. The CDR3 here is CAIPGLGTGELFF. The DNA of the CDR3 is TGTGCCATTCCAGGGTTAGGCACCGGGGAGCTGTTTTTT.

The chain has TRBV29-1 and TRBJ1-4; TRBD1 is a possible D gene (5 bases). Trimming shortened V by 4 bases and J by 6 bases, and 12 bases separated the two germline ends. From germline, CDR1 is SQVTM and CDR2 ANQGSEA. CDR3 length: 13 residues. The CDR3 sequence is CSVVTGKDEKLFF. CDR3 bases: TGCAGCGTTGTTACAGGCAAAGATGAAAAACTGTTTTTT.